This TCR beta chain was sequenced for a study of blood T cell repertoires in COVID-19. This table comes from immunoSEQ multiplex PCR, and its TCRdb copy is limited to in-frame clones, with some not included. The table includes under 350,000 clones, about 86% detected once. The V gene's germline CDR1 is LGHDT and CDR2 YNNKEL (reference sequence). The CDR3 is 16 amino acids. Trimming cost V 2 bases and J 3 bases; bases outside gene matches: 8. Participants came from some 23 US areas, aged roughly 18 to 95 years. The rearrangement joins TRBV3-1 (or the pseudogene TRBV3-2) to TRBJ1-1; 8 nucleotides align to TRBD1. Material for sequencing was PBMCs or T cells enriched from blood (not recorded which). The TCR was taken from a woman in her forties with acute COVID-19. CDR3 region: CASSQRDRGRDTEAFF. The CDR3 coding sequence is TGTGCCAGCAGCCAAAGAGACAGGGGAAGGGACACTGAAGCTTTCTTT.